The clone carrying this T cell receptor beta chain was observed at least ten times. This sample was included in a study of T cells in Graves' hyperthyroidism and ophthalmopathy. Amplification targeted TCR beta CDR3 regions from RNA transcripts. HTBI primers were used for first-round RT-PCR of the TCR CDR3. TCRdb recomputed calls from the multiplex PCR reads with MiXCR, one row per CDR3 protein. The sample has approximately 400,000 distinct CDR3 sequences; about 15% are singletons. The origin of this receptor is a woman aged 25 to 39 with Graves' hyperthyroidism. Sequenced sample: blood.

Written as DNA, the CDR3 is TGTGCCAGCAGTCTAGGACAGGGGACCACTGAAGCTTTCTTT. Translation gives CASSLGQGTTEAFF. The chain employs TRBV5-6 and TRBJ1-1; 9 positions agree with TRBD1. Germline values: CDR1 SGHDT, CDR2 YYEEEE. The CDR3 is made up of 14 amino acids. The J segment lost 4 bases and the V segment lost 5 bases, leaving 6 bases of the junction unmatched.